This TCR beta chain comes out of a study of Graves' ophthalmopathy and Graves' hyperthyroidism. Study context: The authors collected peripheral blood at initial diagnosis, before any treatment.

The study's findings and limits: Ophthalmopathy progression prediction by the model yielded a sensitivity of about 70% and a specificity of approximately 72%.

V gave up 6 bases and J gave up 5 bases; unmatched junction bases: 7. Germline V lookup: CDR1 SQVTM, CDR2 ANQGSEA. The CDR3 contains 14 residues. Pregnant or lactating patients and those with other autoimmune diseases or uncontrolled infections were excluded. Clinical symptoms, serum thyroxine, TRAb, thyroid ultrasound and orbital computed tomography determined diagnosis. Using RNA transcripts, the TCR beta CDR3 regions were amplified. In the first round, RT-PCR was carried out with HTBI primers, and a multiplex PCR formed the second round. Each CDR3 protein is one row after TCRdb ran MiXCR on the multiplex PCR reads. This sample carries fewer than 600,000 distinct CDR3 sequences, around an eighth of them seen once, and the ten largest clones take over 8%. This clonotype was seen repeatedly, ten times or more. Its antigen is undetermined.

This TCR was recovered from a woman in her thirties with Graves' ophthalmopathy. This chain links TRBV29-1 with TRBJ2-2; 9 nucleotides agree with TRBD2. Sequencing used blood. This CDR3 reads CSVGAGGVTGELFF. CDR3 nucleotides: TGCAGCGTGGGAGCGGGAGGTGTGACCGGGGAGCTGTTTTTT.